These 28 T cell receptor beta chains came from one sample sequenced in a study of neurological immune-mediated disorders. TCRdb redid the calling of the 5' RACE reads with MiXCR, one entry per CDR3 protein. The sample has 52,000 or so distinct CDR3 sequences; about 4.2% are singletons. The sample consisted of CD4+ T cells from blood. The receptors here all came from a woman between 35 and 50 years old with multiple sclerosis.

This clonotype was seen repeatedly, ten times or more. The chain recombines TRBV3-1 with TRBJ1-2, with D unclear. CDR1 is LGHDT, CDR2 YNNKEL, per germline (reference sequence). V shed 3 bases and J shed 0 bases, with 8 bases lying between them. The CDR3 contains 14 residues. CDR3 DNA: TGTGCCAGCAGCCATGCAGATGCTAACTATGGCTACACCTTC. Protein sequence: CASSHADANYGYTF.

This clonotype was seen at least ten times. The CDR3 DNA is TGCGCCAGCAGCCTTGGGACAGGGGCGTTGAACACTGAAGCTTTCTTT. It is translated as CASSLGTGALNTEAFF. This chain uses TRBV5-1 with TRBJ1-1, with 10 bases lining up with TRBD1. The CDR3 extends over 16 amino acids. Germline loops: CDR1 SGHRS, CDR2 YFSETQ. The J segment lost 0 bases and the V segment lost 4 bases, leaving 6 bases of the junction unmatched.

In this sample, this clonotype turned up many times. The DNA of the CDR3 is TGCGCCAGCAGCGTACAGGGTAGCAATGAGCAGTTCTTC. This gives the protein CASSVQGSNEQFF. V and J are TRBV5-1 and TRBJ2-1, with D perhaps TRBD1 (6 bases). This CDR3 is 13 amino acids long. Trimming shortened V by 4 bases and J by 6 bases, and 11 bases separated the two germline ends. Looked up from germline, CDR1 is SGHRS and CDR2 is YFSETQ.

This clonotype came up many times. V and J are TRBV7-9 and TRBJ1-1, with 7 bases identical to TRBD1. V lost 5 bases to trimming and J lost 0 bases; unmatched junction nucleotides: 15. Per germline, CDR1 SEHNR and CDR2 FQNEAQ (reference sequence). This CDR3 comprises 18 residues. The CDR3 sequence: CASSGGGSGGAMNTEAFF. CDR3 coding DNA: TGTGCCAGCAGCGGAGGGGGGTCAGGGGGTGCCATGAACACTGAAGCTTTCTTT.

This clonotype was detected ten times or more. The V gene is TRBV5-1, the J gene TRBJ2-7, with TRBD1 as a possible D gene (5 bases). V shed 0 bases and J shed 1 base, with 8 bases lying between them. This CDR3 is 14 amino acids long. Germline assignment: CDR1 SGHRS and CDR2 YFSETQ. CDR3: CASSLVTASYEQYF. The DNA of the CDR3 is TGCGCCAGCAGCTTGGTGACAGCTTCCTACGAGCAGTACTTC.

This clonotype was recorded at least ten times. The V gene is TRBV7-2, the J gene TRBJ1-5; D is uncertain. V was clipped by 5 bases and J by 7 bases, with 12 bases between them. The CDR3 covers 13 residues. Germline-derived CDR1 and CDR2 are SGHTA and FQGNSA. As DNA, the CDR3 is TGTGCCAGCAGCCCCTATTTGGGCCAGCCCCAGCATTTT. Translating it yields CASSPYLGQPQHF.

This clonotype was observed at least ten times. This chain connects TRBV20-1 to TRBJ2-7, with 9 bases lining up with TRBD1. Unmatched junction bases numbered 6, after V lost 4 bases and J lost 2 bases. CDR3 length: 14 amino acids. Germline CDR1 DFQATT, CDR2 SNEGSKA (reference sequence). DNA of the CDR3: TGCAGTGCTACATCCGGGACAGGGACCTACGAGCAGTACTTC. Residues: CSATSGTGTYEQYF.

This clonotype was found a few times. CDR3 in amino acids: CASSPASGGAGEQFF. The CDR3 nucleotides are TGCGCCAGCAGTCCTGCTAGCGGGGGGGCCGGTGAGCAGTTCTTC. The rearrangement uses TRBV5-1 and TRBJ2-1, with 12 bases fitting TRBD2. Germline V gene data show CDR1 as SGHRS and CDR2 as YFSETQ. CDR3 length equals 15 residues. After removal of 5 bases from V and 9 bases from J, the junction contained 9 bases not matched to a gene.

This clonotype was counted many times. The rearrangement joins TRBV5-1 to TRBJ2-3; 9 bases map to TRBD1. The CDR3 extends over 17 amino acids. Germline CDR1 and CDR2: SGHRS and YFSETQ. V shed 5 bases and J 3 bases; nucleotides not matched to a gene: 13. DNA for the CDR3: TGCGCCAGCAGAGAGATTCCGGGACAGGGTGTAACAGATACGCAGTATTTT. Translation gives CASREIPGQGVTDTQYF.

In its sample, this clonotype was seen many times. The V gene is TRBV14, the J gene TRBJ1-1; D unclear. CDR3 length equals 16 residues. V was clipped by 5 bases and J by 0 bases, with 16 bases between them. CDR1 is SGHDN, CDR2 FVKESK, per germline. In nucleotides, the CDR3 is TGTGCCAGCAGCGCTAGTAGGTACGCATTGAACACTGAAGCTTTCTTT. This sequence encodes CASSASRYALNTEAFF.

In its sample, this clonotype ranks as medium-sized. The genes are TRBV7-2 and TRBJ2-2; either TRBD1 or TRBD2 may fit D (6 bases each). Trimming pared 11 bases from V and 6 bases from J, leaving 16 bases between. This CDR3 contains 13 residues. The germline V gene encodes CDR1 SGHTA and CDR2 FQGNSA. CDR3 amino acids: CAGGTRLPGELFF. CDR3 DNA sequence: TGTGCCGGGGGGACACGTTTGCCCGGGGAGCTGTTTTTT.

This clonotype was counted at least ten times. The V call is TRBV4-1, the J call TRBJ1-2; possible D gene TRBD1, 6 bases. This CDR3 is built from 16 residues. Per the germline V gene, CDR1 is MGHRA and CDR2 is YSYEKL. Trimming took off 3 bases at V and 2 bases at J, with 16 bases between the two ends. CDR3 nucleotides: TGCGCCAGCAGCCAGACCCGACAGGCGCAAAACTATGGCTACACCTTC. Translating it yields CASSQTRQAQNYGYTF.

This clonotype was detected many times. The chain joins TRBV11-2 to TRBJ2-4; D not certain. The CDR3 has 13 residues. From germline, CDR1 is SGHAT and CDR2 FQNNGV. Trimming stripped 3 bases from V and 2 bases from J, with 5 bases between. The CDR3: CASSFDTKNIQYF. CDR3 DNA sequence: TGTGCCAGCAGCTTCGATACCAAAAACATTCAGTACTTC.

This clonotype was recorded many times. CDR3 nucleotide sequence: TGTGCCAGCAGCAGGGGGGGGAACAACCTTAACACTGAAGCTTTCTTT. This encodes CASSRGGNNLNTEAFF. The genes are TRBV7-9 and TRBJ1-1; D might be TRBD1 (6 bases). From germline, CDR1 is SEHNR and CDR2 FQNEAQ (reference sequence). Trimming left V 5 bases short and J 2 bases short, with 18 bases between. The CDR3 runs to 16 residues.

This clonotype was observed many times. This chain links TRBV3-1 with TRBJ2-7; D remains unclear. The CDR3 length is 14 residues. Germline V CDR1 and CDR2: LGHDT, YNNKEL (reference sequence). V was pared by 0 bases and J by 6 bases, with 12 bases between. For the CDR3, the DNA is TGTGCCAGCAGCCAAGATCATACAGCCCCCGAGCAGTACTTC. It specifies CASSQDHTAPEQYF.

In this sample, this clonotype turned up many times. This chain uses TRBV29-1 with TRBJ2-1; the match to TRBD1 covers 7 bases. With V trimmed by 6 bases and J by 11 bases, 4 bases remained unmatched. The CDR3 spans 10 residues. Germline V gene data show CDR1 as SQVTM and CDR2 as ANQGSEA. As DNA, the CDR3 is TGCAGCGTCAAGGGGGCTAAGCAGTTCTTC. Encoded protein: CSVKGAKQFF.

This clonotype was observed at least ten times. CDR3 coding DNA: TGCGCCAGCAGCACGCGGACAGCCGGATTCTCTGGGGCCAACGTCCTGACTTTC. Its protein is CASSTRTAGFSGANVLTF. The chain employs TRBV5-1 and TRBJ2-6; a weak D match, TRBD1 (6 bases). The CDR3 length is 18 residues. V was cut by 4 bases and J by 0 bases, with 17 bases left in between. Germline V gives CDR1 SGHRS, CDR2 YFSETQ.

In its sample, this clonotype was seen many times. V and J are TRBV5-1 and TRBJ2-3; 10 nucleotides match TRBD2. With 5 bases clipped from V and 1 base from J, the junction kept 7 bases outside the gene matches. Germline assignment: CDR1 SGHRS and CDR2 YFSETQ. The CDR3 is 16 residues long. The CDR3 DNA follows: TGCGCCAGCAGTCGATTAGCGGGGGGCGGCACAGATACGCAGTATTTT. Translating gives CASSRLAGGGTDTQYF.

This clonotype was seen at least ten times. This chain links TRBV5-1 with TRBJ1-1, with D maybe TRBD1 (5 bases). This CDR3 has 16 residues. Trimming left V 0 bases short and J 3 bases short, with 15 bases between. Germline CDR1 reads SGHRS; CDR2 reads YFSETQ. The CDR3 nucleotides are TGCGCCAGCAGCTTGGGACGGTCCAGGGAGGACACTGAAGCTTTCTTT. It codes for CASSLGRSREDTEAFF.

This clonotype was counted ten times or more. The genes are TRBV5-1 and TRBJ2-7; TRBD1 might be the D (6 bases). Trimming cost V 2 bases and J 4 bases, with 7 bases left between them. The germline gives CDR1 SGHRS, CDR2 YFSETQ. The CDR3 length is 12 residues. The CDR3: CASSFQGYEQYF. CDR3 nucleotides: TGCGCCAGCAGCTTTCAGGGGTACGAGCAGTACTTC.

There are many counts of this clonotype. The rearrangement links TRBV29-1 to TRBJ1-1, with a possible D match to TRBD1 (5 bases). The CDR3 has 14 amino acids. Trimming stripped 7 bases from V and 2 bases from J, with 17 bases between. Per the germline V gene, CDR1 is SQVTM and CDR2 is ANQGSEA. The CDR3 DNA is TGCAGCGCCCGAAGTAGGGGATCAAACACTGAAGCTTTCTTT. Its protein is CSARSRGSNTEAFF.

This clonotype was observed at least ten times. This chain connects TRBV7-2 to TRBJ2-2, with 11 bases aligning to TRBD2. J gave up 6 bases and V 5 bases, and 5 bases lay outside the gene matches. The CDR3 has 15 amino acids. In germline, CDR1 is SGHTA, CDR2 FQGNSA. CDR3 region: CASSRSGGAPGELFF. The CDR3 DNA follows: TGTGCCAGCAGCCGTAGCGGGGGGGCCCCCGGGGAGCTGTTTTTT.

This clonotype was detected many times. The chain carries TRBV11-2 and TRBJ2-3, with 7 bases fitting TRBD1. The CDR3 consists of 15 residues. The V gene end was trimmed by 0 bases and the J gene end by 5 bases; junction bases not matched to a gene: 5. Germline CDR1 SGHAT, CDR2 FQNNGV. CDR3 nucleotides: TGTGCCAGCAGCTTAGACCCAGGGGGTGGAGATACGCAGTATTTT. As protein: CASSLDPGGGDTQYF.

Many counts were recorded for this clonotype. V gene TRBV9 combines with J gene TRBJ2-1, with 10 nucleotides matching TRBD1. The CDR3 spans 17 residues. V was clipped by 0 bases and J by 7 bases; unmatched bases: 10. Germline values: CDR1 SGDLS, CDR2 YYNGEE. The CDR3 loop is CASSVETGGLWMNEQFF. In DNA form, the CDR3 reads TGTGCCAGCAGCGTAGAGACAGGGGGCCTTTGGATGAATGAGCAGTTCTTC.

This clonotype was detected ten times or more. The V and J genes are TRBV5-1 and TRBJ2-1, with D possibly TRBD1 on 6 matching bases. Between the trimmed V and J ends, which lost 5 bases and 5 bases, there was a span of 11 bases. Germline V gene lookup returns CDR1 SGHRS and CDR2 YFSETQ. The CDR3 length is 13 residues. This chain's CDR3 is CASSQGTHNEQFF. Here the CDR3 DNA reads TGCGCCAGCAGTCAGGGGACCCACAATGAGCAGTTCTTC. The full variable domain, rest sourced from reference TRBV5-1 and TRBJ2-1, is KAGVTQTPRYLIKTRGQQVTLSCSPISGHRSVSWYQQTPGQGLQFLFEYFSETQRNKGNFPGRFSGRQFSNSRSEMNVSTLELGDSALYLCASSQGTHNEQFFGPGTRLTVL.

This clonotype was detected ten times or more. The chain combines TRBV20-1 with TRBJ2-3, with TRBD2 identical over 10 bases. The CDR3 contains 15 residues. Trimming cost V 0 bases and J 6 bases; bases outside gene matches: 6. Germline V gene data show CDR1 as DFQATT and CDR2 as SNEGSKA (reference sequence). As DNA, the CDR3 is TGCAGTGCTAGAGATCAAGCGGGGGGGCCCGATACGCAGTATTTT. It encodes CSARDQAGGPDTQYF.

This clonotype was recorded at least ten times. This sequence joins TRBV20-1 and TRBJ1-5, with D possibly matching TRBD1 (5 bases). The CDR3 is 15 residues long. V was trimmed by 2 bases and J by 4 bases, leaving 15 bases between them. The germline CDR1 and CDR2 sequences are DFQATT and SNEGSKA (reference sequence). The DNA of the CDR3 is TGCAGTGCTAGAAAGGGAGGGACCCTTAATCAGCCCCAGCATTTT. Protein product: CSARKGGTLNQPQHF.

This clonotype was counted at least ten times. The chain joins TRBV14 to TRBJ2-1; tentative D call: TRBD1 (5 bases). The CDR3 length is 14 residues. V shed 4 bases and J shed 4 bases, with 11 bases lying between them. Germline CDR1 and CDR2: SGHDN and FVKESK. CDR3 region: CASSLLGVYNEQFF. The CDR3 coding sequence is TGTGCCAGCAGCCTGCTAGGGGTTTACAATGAGCAGTTCTTC.